One sample yielded the 2 T cell receptor beta chains listed below, sequenced in a study of T-cell memory formation after mild COVID-19. TCRdb re-called the 5' RACE reads with MiXCR, one entry per CDR3 protein. The sample includes about 390,000 distinct CDR3 sequences, about a sixth of them seen just once. The sample taken for sequencing was PBMCs or a T cell subset sorted from them (not recorded which). The origin of the receptors is a man aged 18 to 29 who had mild COVID-19 (a few samples of this study predate the infection). Cell type and time point are not known.

This clonotype showed up just a few times. The chain employs TRBV5-1 and TRBJ2-3; possibly TRBD2 for D (7 bases). This CDR3 contains 18 residues. Germline CDR1 is SGHRS and CDR2 is YFSETQ. The V and J ends lost 0 bases and 1 base respectively, with 18 bases between them. The CDR3 DNA is TGCGCCAGCAGCTTGGGTGGCGGGGGCCAGCCACGCACAGATACGCAGTATTTT. It yields the protein CASSLGGGGQPRTDTQYF. The variable domain in full, completed from reference TRBV5-1 and TRBJ2-3, reads KAGVTQTPRYLIKTRGQQVTLSCSPISGHRSVSWYQQTPGQGLQFLFEYFSETQRNKGNFPGRFSGRQFSNSRSEMNVSTLELGDSALYLCASSLGGGGQPRTDTQYFGPGTRLTVL.

The rearrangement joins TRBV24-1 to TRBJ1-5; D not resolved. Germline loops: CDR1 KGHDR, CDR2 SFDVKD. V was shortened by 11 bases and J by 2 bases, with 12 bases between the two germline ends. This CDR3 contains 13 residues. The CDR3 reads CASSKRGNQPQHF. The CDR3 DNA sequence: TGTGCCAGCTCCAAACGGGGCAATCAGCCCCAGCATTTT.